This is a list of T cell receptor beta chains from one sample in a study of OX40 agonist ivuxolimab in advanced cancers. Profiling relied on immunoSEQ multiplex PCR, and the TCRdb table lists in-frame clones only, not all of them. Of just under 100,000 clones listed, approximately 94% were seen once; the top ten hold around 0.17%. The sample was CD4+ or CD8+ T cells sorted from blood, taken in a trial of the OX40 agonist ivuxolimab. All receptors come from an adult with an advanced solid tumor such as melanoma, head and neck, liver or kidney cancer. Each CDR3 is given with its conserved first and last residue. Each record gives: J gene, V gene, D gene, clone size, CDR3 protein, CDR3 DNA. A D gene is named only where the DNA matches it firmly. Clone size is shown for a subset of rows, as once, few, many or a class of expanded clone.

TRBJ2-5	TRBV6-5	TRBD1	NA	CASTVGGQGKETQYF	TGTGCCAGCACAGTGGGGGGACAGGGGAAAGAGACCCAGTACTTC
TRBJ2-1	TRBV30	TRBD2	NA	CAWSYGAGVSEQFF	TGTGCCTGGAGTTATGGAGCGGGAGTGAGTGAGCAGTTCTTC
TRBJ2-4	TRBV28	TRBD1	NA	CASSSQGAESKNIQYF	TGTGCCAGCAGTTCACAGGGGGCTGAATCCAAAAACATTCAGTACTTC
TRBJ2-7	TRBV6-5	NA	NA	CASSTPNTGTEQYF	TGTGCCAGCAGCACCCCTAACACAGGGACCGAGCAGTACTTC
TRBJ2-2	TRBV19	TRBD1	NA	CATYPGTGASRGELFF	TGTGCCACCTACCCCGGGACAGGGGCCAGCCGCGGGGAGCTGTTTTTT
TRBJ2-6	TRBV2	TRBD2	NA	CASTPGRAGANVLTF	TGTGCCAGCACCCCAGGGAGGGCTGGGGCCAACGTCCTGACTTTC
TRBJ1-1	TRBV7-2	TRBD1	once	CASSLVIIRAGGNTEAFF	TGTGCCAGCAGCTTAGTCATTATAAGGGCAGGGGGGAACACTGAAGCTTTCTTT
TRBJ2-2	TRBV6-5	NA	once	CASSSRDIGNTGELFF	TGTGCCAGCAGTTCCCGGGACATTGGAAACACCGGGGAGCTGTTTTTT
TRBJ1-4	TRBV5-6	NA	NA	CASSPRWGSEKLFF	TGTGCCAGCAGCCCCCGGTGGGGCAGCGAAAAACTGTTTTTT
TRBJ2-5	TRBV5-8	TRBD2	NA	CASSSGLAGGGGETQYF	TGTGCCAGCAGCTCGGGACTAGCGGGAGGGGGCGGAGAGACCCAGTACTTC
TRBJ1-1	TRBV5-6	TRBD1	NA	CASSLLDRVNTEAFF	TGTGCCAGCAGCTTACTCGACAGGGTCAACACTGAAGCTTTCTTT
TRBJ2-3	TRBV2	NA	NA	CASSTPGLPTDTQYF	TGTGCCAGCAGTACCCCGGGACTCCCCACAGATACGCAGTATTTT
TRBJ1-5	TRBV27	NA	NA	CASSSHRRGTAQPQHF	TGTGCCAGCAGTTCGCACCGAAGAGGGACGGCGCAGCCCCAGCATTTT
TRBJ2-7	TRBV11-2	NA	NA	CASTLQGGPYEQYF	TGTGCCAGCACCCTACAGGGAGGACCCTACGAGCAGTACTTC
TRBJ2-3	TRBV5-8	NA	NA	CASSHTGPDTQYF	TGTGCCAGCAGCCACACAGGGCCAGATACGCAGTATTTT
TRBJ2-7	TRBV7-2	NA	NA	CASSPYRVTSEQYF	TGTGCCAGCAGCCCGTACAGGGTAACTAGCGAGCAGTACTTC
TRBJ1-3	TRBV12-5	TRBD1	NA	CASGPGRGRAGNTIYF	TGTGCTAGTGGCCCGGGGAGGGGGCGAGCTGGAAACACCATATATTTT
TRBJ2-5	TRBV28	TRBD2	NA	CASSLGGRVRETQYF	TGTGCCAGCAGTTTGGGAGGGAGGGTGCGGGAGACCCAGTACTTC
TRBJ2-6	TRBV11-2	NA	NA	CASSLDGWANVLTF	TGTGCCAGCAGCTTAGATGGGTGGGCCAACGTCCTGACTTTC
TRBJ1-1	TRBV6-6	NA	NA	CASSYRRQEPNTEAFF	TGTGCCAGCAGTTACCGTCGTCAAGAACCGAACACTGAAGCTTTCTTT
TRBJ2-1	TRBV13	NA	NA	CASSRPSNEQFF	TGTGCCAGCAGCCGGCCCAGCAATGAGCAGTTCTTC
TRBJ1-2	TRBV4-1	NA	few	CASSQPRKGKSYGYTF	TGCGCCAGCAGCCAACCTCGGAAGGGGAAGAGCTATGGCTACACCTTC
TRBJ2-3	TRBV19	NA	NA	CASSRRGATGFTDTQYF	TGTGCCAGTAGTAGGCGGGGCGCGACAGGATTCACAGATACGCAGTATTTT
TRBJ1-6	TRBV19	NA	NA	CASSIGQGYNSPLHF	TGTGCCAGTAGTATAGGTCAGGGGTATAATTCACCCCTCCACTTT
TRBJ1-2	TRBV10-3	NA	NA	CAITQGGDYGYTF	TGTGCCATCACCCAGGGAGGGGACTATGGCTACACCTTC
TRBJ1-3	TRBV7-6	TRBD1	NA	CASSHWTGNKWRTQENTIYF	TGTGCCAGCAGCCACTGGACAGGGAATAAATGGAGGACTCAAGAAAACACCATATATTTT
TRBJ1-1	TRBV18	NA	NA	CASSRSVSRVNTEAFF	TGTGCCAGCTCACGTTCAGTAAGCCGGGTGAACACTGAAGCTTTCTTT
TRBJ1-4	TRBV18	NA	NA	CASSPATGRSNEKLFF	TGTGCCAGCTCACCTGCCACAGGGAGGTCTAATGAAAAACTGTTTTTT
TRBJ1-1	TRBV2	NA	NA	CASSAGGEGTEAFF	TGTGCCAGCAGCGCCGGCGGTGAGGGCACTGAAGCTTTCTTT
TRBJ2-1	TRBV27	NA	NA	CASSGEGSYNEQFF	TGTGCCAGCAGTGGCGAGGGTTCCTACAATGAGCAGTTCTTC
TRBJ1-2	TRBV9	NA	NA	CASSPSDRTTNYGYTF	TGTGCCAGCAGCCCGTCTGACAGGACCACTAACTATGGCTACACCTTC
TRBJ2-7	TRBV6-4	TRBD1	NA	CASSDWPGGTYEQYF	TGTGCCAGCAGTGACTGGCCAGGGGGAACCTACGAGCAGTACTTC
TRBJ1-6	TRBV5-1	TRBD1	NA	CASSVPEGAPYNSPLHF	TGCGCCAGCAGCGTGCCAGAGGGGGCCCCTTATAATTCACCCCTCCACTTT
TRBJ2-1	TRBV9	TRBD2	NA	CASSPRTSGGYNEQFF	TGTGCCAGCAGCCCTCGGACTAGCGGAGGGTATAATGAGCAGTTCTTC
TRBJ2-2	TRBV19	NA	NA	CASSLPGQNTGELFF	TGTGCCAGTAGTCTACCGGGACAGAACACCGGGGAGCTGTTTTTT
TRBJ2-3	TRBV7-9	NA	NA	CASSLVADRSTDTQYF	TGTGCCAGCAGCTTGGTAGCTGATCGAAGCACAGATACGCAGTATTTT
TRBJ1-1	TRBV23-1	NA	NA	CASSPASLRQYTEAFF	TGCGCCAGCAGTCCAGCCTCCCTGAGACAGTACACTGAAGCTTTCTTT
TRBJ1-5	TRBV30	NA	NA	CAWSGGRVTPQHF	TGTGCCTGGAGTGGAGGCAGGGTGACGCCCCAGCATTTT
TRBJ1-1	TRBV7-2	TRBD1	NA	CASSRTGGGSTEAFF	TGTGCCAGCAGCAGGACAGGGGGCGGCAGCACTGAAGCTTTCTTT
TRBJ1-3	TRBV6-4	TRBD1	NA	CASSSTGYGNTIYF	TGTGCCAGCAGCTCGACAGGGTACGGAAACACCATATATTTT
TRBJ2-5	TRBV11-3	TRBD2	NA	CASSTSGAGKTQYF	TGTGCCAGCAGCACTAGCGGGGCAGGGAAGACCCAGTACTTC
TRBJ1-5	TRBV7-9	NA	few	CASSRNQDQPQHF	TGTGCCAGCAGCCGAAACCAGGATCAGCCCCAGCATTTT
TRBJ1-1	TRBV7-2	NA	NA	CASSLVRLGFMNTEAFF	TGTGCCAGCAGCTTAGTACGTTTGGGCTTTATGAACACTGAAGCTTTCTTT
TRBJ2-7	TRBV7-2	NA	NA	CASSFGQLYEQYF	TGTGCCAGCAGCTTCGGACAGTTGTACGAGCAGTACTTC
TRBJ2-1	TRBV7-3	NA	NA	CASSLGGSGTYNEQFF	TGTGCCAGCAGCTTAGGGGGCAGCGGGACCTACAATGAGCAGTTCTTC
TRBJ2-1	TRBV6-4	NA	NA	CASSPRTGLSYNEQFF	TGTGCCAGCAGTCCCCGGACGGGCCTTTCCTACAATGAGCAGTTCTTC
TRBJ2-4	TRBV28	NA	once	CASSFRPLSAKNIQYF	TGTGCCAGCAGTTTCCGACCTCTCTCGGCCAAAAACATTCAGTACTTC
TRBJ1-5	TRBV7-4	NA	NA	CASTGRSGGFQPQHF	TGTGCCAGCACAGGCCGGTCGGGGGGGTTTCAGCCCCAGCATTTT
TRBJ1-1	TRBV6-5	NA	NA	CATARNTEAFF	TGTGCCACCGCCCGCAACACTGAAGCTTTCTTT
TRBJ1-2	TRBV28	NA	NA	CASSSSPQGNYGYTF	TGTGCCAGCAGTTCAAGCCCGCAGGGAAACTATGGCTACACCTTC
TRBJ2-1	TRBV5-1	TRBD2	NA	CASSPGTSGAHNEQFF	TGCGCCAGCAGCCCGGGGACTAGCGGGGCTCACAATGAGCAGTTCTTC
TRBJ2-7	TRBV11-2	NA	NA	CASSSRATVSYEQYF	TGTGCCAGCAGCTCCAGGGCCACAGTTAGCTACGAGCAGTACTTC
TRBJ2-1	TRBV11-2	TRBD1	NA	CASSGRRDRGFYEQFF	TGTGCCAGCAGCGGCCGACGGGACAGGGGTTTTTATGAGCAGTTCTTC
TRBJ2-3	TRBV28	NA	once	CASKRSLTTDTQYF	TGTGCCAGCAAAAGGTCCCTCACCACAGATACGCAGTATTTT
TRBJ1-5	TRBV29-1	TRBD1	few	CSVALTGGDQPQHF	TGCAGCGTTGCACTGACAGGGGGAGATCAGCCCCAGCATTTT